This T cell receptor beta chain came from a study of T cell responses to AZD1222 COVID-19 vaccine. Germline CDR1 reads SGHRS; CDR2 reads YFSETQ. V lost 0 bases and J lost 5; bases outside the gene matches: 7. The CDR3 spans 16 residues. This clone appeared a single time. Here immunoSEQ multiplex PCR was the method, and the copy in TCRdb shows in-frame clones only, minus some. This sample has around 150,000 clones, with just over 90% found just once. This clonotype was sampled from an adult who received the AZD1222 COVID-19 vaccine. V and J are TRBV5-1 and TRBJ2-1, with 8 bases matching TRBD2. The input for sequencing was peripheral blood, taken 28 days after the second AZD1222 dose. CDR3 amino acids: CASSLAASGSHNEQFF. The CDR3 DNA reads TGCGCCAGCAGCTTGGCCGCGAGCGGGAGCCACAATGAGCAGTTCTTC.